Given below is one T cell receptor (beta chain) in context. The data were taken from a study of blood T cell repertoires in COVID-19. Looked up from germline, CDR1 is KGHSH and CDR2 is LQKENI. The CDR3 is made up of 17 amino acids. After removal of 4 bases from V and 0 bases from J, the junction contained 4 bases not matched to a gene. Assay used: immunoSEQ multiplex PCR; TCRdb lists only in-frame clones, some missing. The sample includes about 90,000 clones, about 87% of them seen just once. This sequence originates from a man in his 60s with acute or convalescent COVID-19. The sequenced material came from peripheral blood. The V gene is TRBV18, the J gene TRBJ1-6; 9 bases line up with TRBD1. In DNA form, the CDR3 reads TGTGCCAGCTCACTCAAGGACAGGGGCTCCTATAATTCACCCCTCCACTTT. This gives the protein CASSLKDRGSYNSPLHF.